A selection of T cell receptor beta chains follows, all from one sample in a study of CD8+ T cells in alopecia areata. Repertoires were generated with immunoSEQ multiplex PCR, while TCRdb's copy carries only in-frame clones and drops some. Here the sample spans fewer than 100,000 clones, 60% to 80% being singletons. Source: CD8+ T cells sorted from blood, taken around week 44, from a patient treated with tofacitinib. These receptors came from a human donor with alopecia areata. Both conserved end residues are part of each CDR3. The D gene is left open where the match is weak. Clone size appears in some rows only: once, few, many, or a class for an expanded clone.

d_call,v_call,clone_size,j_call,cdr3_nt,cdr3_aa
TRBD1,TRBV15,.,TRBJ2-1,TGTGCCACCAGCAGAGTCCCGACAGGGGCCTTTGAGCAGTTCTTC,CATSRVPTGAFEQFF
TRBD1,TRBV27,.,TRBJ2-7,TGTGCCAGCAGTTTATCGTTCTCTTCTTTAAGCAGGGGGTACGAGCAGTACTTC,CASSLSFSSLSRGYEQYF
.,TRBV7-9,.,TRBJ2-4,TGTGCCAGCAATGCCGGAGGGGGGTCCAAAAACATTCAGTACTTC,CASNAGGGSKNIQYF
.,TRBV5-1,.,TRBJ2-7,TGCGCCAGCAGCTTGGGCCGGGACCTAAACTACGAGCAGTACTTC,CASSLGRDLNYEQYF
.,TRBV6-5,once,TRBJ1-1,TGTGCCAGCAGGGACGCCGGATTCGACGCTTTCTTT,CASRDAGFDAFF
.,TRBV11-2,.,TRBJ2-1,TGTGCCAGCTTTCGACAACCCGATGAGCAGTTCTTC,CASFRQPDEQFF
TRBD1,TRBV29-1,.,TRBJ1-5,TGCAGCGTTGGGACAGGCGATAGCAATCAGCCCCAGCATTTT,CSVGTGDSNQPQHF
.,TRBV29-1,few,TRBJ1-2,TGCAGCGTTGAGACAAATGGCTACACCTTC,CSVETNGYTF
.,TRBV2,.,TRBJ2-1,TGTGCCAGCAGTGATGGGACCGGACACAATGAGCAGTTCTTC,CASSDGTGHNEQFF
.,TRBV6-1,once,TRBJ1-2,TGTGCCAGCACGGCAGGTAGAGGCTACACCTTC,CASTAGRGYTF
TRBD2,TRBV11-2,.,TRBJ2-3,TGTGCCAGCAGCGTCCGGGGGGGCGCAGATACGCAGTATTTT,CASSVRGGADTQYF
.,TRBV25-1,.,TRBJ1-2,TGTGCCAGCAGTGAATCGTCGCGCTATGGCTACACCTTC,CASSESSRYGYTF
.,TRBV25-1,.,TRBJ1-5,TGTGCCAGCAGTGAATCTGGGACCAAAAAGCCCCAGCATTTT,CASSESGTKKPQHF
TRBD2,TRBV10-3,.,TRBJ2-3,TGTGCCTCCCGGTCGGGACTAGCGGGAACCAGCACAGATACGCAGTATTTT,CASRSGLAGTSTDTQYF
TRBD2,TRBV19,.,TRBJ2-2,TGTGCCAGTAGAACCCTGGCGGGGGTGGTCGGGGAGCTGTTTTTT,CASRTLAGVVGELFF
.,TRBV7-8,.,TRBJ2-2,TGTGCCAGCAGCCACCCCCGGGGTTCCGGGGAGCTGTTTTTT,CASSHPRGSGELFF
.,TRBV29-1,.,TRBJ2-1,TGCAGCGTTCGAGGGGGGAGCTCCTACAATGAGCAGTTCTTC,CSVRGGSSYNEQFF
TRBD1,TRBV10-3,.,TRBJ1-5,TGTGCCATCAGTGCGGGACAGGGAGGAAGCAATCAGCCCCAGCATTTT,CAISAGQGGSNQPQHF
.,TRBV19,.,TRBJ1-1,TGTGCCAGTAGTATTGATGGAGAGGACACTGAAGCTTTCTTT,CASSIDGEDTEAFF
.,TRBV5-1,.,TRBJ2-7,TGCGCCAGCAGCTGGAGGGGTGGCGGGGCGGAGATCGAGCAGTACTTC,CASSWRGGGAEIEQYF
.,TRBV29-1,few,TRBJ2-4,TGCAGCGTTGAGGGGGCCGAATTGGGAGCCAAAAACATTCAGTACTTC,CSVEGAELGAKNIQYF
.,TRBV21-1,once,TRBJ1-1,TGTGCCAGCAGCCGTTATATTGGGGAGAACACTGAAGCTTTCTTT,CASSRYIGENTEAFF
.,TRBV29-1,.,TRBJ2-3,TGCAGCGTTGCCCGGGGGACGCAGTATTTT,CSVARGTQYF
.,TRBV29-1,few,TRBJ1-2,TGCAGCGTTGAACCAGGGGCCTATGGCTACACCTTC,CSVEPGAYGYTF
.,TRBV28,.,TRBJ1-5,TGTGCCAGCAGTTTTACAAGAGGCGGGCCCCAGCATTTT,CASSFTRGGPQHF
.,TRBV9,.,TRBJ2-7,TGTGCCAGCAGCCCCGTCGGTGGGCAGGGTTCCTACGAGCAGTACTTC,CASSPVGGQGSYEQYF
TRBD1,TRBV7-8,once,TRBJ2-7,TGTGCCAGCAGCTATTGGAGTCCCCCGGGACAGAGGTCCTACGAGCAGTACTTC,CASSYWSPPGQRSYEQYF
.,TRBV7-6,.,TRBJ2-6,TGTGCCAGCAGCCCCTACAGGGGACTCGTCAACGTCCTGACTTTC,CASSPYRGLVNVLTF
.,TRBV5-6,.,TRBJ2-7,TGTGCCAGCAGCATCTCACAGGGTGGCGAGCAGTACTTC,CASSISQGGEQYF
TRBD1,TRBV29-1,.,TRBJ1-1,TGCAGCGTTGGAGGACAGGCGCGGGCGGTCGAAGCTTTCTTT,CSVGGQARAVEAFF
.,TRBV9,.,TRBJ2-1,TGTGCCAGCAGCGTAGGGAGACCGTCGGATGAGCAGTTCTTC,CASSVGRPSDEQFF
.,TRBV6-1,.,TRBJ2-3,TGTGCCAGCAGTGATAGAGCGACAGCCACAGATACGCAGTATTTT,CASSDRATATDTQYF
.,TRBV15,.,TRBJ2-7,TGTGCCACCAGCAGAGATGGGGGGGCGGACGAGCAGTACTTC,CATSRDGGADEQYF
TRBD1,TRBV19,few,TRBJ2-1,TGTGCCAGTAGCCTCGGACAGGGCCCCTACAATGAGCAGTTCTTC,CASSLGQGPYNEQFF
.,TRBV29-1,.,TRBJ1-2,TGCAGCGTTGGATTGGAGAGTTTAAACTATGGCTACACCTTC,CSVGLESLNYGYTF
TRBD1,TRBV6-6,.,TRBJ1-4,TGTGCCAGCCAGGGGGCTCGGGTTGAAAAACTGTTTTTT,CASQGARVEKLFF
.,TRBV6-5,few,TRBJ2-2,TGTGCCAGCGCCCCCTACACCGGGGAGCTGTTTTTT,CASAPYTGELFF
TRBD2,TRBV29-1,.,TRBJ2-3,TGCAGCGTTCCCCCTAGCGGGGGTGGAGATACGCAGTATTTT,CSVPPSGGGDTQYF
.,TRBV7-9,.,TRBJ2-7,TGTGCCAGCAGCTTAGTTGGGGGACACCGATTTATGGAGCAGTACTTC,CASSLVGGHRFMEQYF
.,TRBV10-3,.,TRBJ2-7,TGTGCCATCGGCTACCAGATCGAGCAGTACTTC,CAIGYQIEQYF
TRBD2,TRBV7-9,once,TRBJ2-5,TGTGCCAGCAGCCCCAGCCTAGCGGAGCAAGAGACCCAGTACTTC,CASSPSLAEQETQYF
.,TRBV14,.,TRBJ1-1,TGTGCCAGCAGCCAAGATCAGGGCAGGCATGAGGGGGGTGAAGCTTTCTTT,CASSQDQGRHEGGEAFF
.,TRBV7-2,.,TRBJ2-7,TGTGCCAGCAGCTTAGGGGCTAGTCTTTACGAGCAGTACTTC,CASSLGASLYEQYF
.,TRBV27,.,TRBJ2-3,TGTGCCAGCAGTTGGGGGACTACGCAGTATTTT,CASSWGTTQYF
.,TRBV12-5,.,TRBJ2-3,TGTGCTAGTGGTTTGGTAACCGGGGGTTACGATACGCAGTATTTT,CASGLVTGGYDTQYF
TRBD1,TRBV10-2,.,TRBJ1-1,TGCGCCAGCAGTGAGCTAAGACAGGGACTGAACACTGAAGCTTTCTTT,CASSELRQGLNTEAFF
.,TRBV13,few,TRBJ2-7,TGTGCCAGCAGCTTAGGGGCACGCTCCTACGAGCAGTACTTC,CASSLGARSYEQYF
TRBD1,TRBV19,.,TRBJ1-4,TGTGCCAGTAGTATAGGTGGAGGGGGCACGCGACTGTTTTTT,CASSIGGGGTRLFF
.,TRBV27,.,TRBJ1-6,TGTGCCAGCAGTTTACAGGAGGGGTCACCCCTCCACTTT,CASSLQEGSPLHF
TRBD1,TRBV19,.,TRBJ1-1,TGTGCCAGTAGTTGGGACAGGGACACTGAAGCTTTCTTT,CASSWDRDTEAFF
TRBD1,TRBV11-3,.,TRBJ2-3,TGTGCCAGCAGCTCTCGGGGACAGGGGGGCACAGATACGCAGTATTTT,CASSSRGQGGTDTQYF
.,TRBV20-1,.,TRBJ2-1,TGCAGTGCTAGAGTTGGAAAGGTGGCGTTCTTC,CSARVGKVAFF
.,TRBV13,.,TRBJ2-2,TGTGCCAGCAGCCCAAGGACAGCCTCCGGGGAGCTGTTTTTT,CASSPRTASGELFF
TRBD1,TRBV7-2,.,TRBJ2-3,TGTGCCAGCAGCTTAGGATTTTCGGGACAGGGAAAAGATACGCAGTATTTT,CASSLGFSGQGKDTQYF